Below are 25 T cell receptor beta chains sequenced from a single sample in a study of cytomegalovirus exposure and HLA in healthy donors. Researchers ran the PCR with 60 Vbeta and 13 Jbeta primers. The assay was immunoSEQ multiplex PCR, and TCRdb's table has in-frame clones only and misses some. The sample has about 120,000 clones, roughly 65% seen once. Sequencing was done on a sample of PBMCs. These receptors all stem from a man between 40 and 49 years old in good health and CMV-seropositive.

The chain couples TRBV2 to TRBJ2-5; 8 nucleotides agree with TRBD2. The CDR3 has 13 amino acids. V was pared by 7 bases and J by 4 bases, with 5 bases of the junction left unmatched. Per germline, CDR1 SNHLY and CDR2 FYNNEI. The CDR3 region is CASTRGELETQYF. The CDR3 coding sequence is TGTGCCAGCACGCGGGGGGAATTAGAGACCCAGTACTTC.

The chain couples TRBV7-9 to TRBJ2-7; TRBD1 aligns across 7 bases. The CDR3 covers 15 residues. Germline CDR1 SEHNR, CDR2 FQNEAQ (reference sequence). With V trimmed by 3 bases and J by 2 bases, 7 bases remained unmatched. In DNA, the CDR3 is TGTGCCAGCAGCTTTGGTGGGACAGAGACCTACGAGCAGTACTTC. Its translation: CASSFGGTETYEQYF.

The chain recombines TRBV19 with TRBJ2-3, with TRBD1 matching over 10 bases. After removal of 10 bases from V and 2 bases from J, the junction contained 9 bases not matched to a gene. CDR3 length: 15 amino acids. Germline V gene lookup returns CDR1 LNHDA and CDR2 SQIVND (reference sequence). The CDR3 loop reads CATSWDRGNTDTQYF. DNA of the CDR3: TGTGCCACCTCCTGGGACAGGGGAAACACAGATACGCAGTATTTT.

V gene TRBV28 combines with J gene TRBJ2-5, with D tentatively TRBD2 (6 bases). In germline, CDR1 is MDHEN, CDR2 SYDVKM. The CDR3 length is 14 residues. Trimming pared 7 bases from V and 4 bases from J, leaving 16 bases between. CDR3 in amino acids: CASTPAGSRETQYF. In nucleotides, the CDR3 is TGTGCCAGCACCCCAGCCGGGAGTAGAGAGACCCAGTACTTC.

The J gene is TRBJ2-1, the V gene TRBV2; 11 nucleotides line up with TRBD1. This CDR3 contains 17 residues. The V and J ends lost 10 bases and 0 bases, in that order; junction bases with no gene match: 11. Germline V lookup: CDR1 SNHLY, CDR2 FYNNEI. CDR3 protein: CATSDRGLLSSYNEQFF. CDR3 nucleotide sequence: TGTGCCACCTCGGACAGGGGGCTGCTAAGCTCCTACAATGAGCAGTTCTTC.

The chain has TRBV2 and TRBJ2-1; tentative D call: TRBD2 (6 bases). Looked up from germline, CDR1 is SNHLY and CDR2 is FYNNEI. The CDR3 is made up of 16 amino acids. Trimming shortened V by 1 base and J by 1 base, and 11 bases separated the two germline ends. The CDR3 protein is CASSEVLGRSYNEQFF. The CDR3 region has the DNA TGTGCCAGCAGTGAAGTACTCGGGAGATCCTACAATGAGCAGTTCTTC.

The CDR3 DNA reads as TGTGCCAGCAGTTACCAGGACAGGGCGGGTAGGGGCTACACCTTC. This sequence encodes CASSYQDRAGRGYTF. V usage is TRBV6-5 and J usage is TRBJ1-2, with 8 bases fitting TRBD1. The CDR3 covers 15 residues. Trimming removed 2 bases from V and 8 bases from J; junction bases left unmatched: 10. The germline CDR1 and CDR2 sequences are MNHEY and SVGAGI.

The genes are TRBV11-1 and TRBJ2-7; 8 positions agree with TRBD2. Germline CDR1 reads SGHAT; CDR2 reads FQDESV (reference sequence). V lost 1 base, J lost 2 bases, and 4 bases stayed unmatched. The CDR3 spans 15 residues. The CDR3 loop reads CASSLVLAETYEQYF. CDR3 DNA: TGTGCCAGCAGCTTAGTACTAGCGGAAACCTACGAGCAGTACTTC.

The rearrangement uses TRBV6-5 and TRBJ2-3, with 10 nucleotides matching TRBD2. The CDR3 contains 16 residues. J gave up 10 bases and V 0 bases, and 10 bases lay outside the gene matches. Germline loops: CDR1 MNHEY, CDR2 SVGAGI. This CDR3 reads CASSYSAGGPPDPQYF. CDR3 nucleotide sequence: TGTGCCAGCAGTTACTCAGCGGGAGGGCCGCCCGATCCGCAGTATTTT.

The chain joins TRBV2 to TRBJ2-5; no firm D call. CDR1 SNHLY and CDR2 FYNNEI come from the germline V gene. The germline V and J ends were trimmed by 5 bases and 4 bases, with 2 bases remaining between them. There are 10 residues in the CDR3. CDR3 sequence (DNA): TGTGCCAGCAGTCTAGAGACCCAGTACTTC. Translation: CASSLETQYF.

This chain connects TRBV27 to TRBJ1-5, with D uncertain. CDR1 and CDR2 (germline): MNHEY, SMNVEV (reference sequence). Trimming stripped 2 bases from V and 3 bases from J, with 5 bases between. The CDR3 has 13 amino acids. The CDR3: CASSLEFNQPQHF. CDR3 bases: TGTGCCAGCAGTTTAGAGTTCAATCAGCCCCAGCATTTT.

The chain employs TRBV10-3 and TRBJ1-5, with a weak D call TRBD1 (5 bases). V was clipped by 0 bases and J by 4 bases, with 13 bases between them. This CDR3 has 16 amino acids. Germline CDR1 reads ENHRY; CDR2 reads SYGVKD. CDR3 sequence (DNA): TGTGCCATCAGTGAGTCAGGGAAGGGGATTAATCAGCCCCAGCATTTT. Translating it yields CAISESGKGINQPQHF.

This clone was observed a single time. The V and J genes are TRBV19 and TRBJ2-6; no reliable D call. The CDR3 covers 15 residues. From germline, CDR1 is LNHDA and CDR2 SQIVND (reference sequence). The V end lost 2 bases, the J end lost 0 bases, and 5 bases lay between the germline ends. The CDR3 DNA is TGTGCCAGTAGTATATCTCTCTCTGGGGCCAACGTCCTGACTTTC. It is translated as CASSISLSGANVLTF.

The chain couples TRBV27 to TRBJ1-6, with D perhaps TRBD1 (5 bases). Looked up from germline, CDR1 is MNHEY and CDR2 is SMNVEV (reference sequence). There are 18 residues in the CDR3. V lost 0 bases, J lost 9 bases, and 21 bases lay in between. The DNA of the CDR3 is TGTGCCAGCAGTTTATCGATATGGAGGGGTCAGGCAAGTTCACCCCTCCACTTT. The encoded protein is CASSLSIWRGQASSPLHF.

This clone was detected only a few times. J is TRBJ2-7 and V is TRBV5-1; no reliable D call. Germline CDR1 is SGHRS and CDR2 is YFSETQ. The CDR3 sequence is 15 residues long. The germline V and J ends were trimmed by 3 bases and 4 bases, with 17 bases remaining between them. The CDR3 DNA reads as TGCGCCAGCAGCTCCCTCGGTGAGTCCCCTTACGAGCAGTACTTC. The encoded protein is CASSSLGESPYEQYF.

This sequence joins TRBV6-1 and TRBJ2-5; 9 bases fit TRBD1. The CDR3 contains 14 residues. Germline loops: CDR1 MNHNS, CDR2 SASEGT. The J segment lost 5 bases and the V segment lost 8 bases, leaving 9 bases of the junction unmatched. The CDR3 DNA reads TGTGCCAGCGCACTCGGGACAGGGTGGGAGACCCAGTACTTC. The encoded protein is CASALGTGWETQYF.

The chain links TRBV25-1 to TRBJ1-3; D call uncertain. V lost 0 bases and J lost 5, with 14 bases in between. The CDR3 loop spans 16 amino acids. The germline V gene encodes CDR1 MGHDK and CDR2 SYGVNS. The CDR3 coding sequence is TGTGCCAGCAGTGAATACATTTTCTGGGAGAGAAACACCATATATTTT. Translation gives CASSEYIFWERNTIYF.

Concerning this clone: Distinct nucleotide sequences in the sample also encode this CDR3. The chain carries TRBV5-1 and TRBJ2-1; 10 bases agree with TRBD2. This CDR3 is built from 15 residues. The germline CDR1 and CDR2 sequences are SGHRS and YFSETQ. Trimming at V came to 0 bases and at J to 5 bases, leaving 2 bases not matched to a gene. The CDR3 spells CASSLGTSGNNEQFF. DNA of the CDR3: TGCGCCAGCAGCTTGGGGACTAGCGGAAACAATGAGCAGTTCTTC.

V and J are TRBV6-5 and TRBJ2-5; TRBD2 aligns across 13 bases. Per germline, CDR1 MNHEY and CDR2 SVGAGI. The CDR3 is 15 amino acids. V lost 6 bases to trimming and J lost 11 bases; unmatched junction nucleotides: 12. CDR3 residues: CASRSLAGGPGEQYF. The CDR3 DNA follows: TGTGCCAGCAGATCACTAGCGGGAGGGCCGGGGGAGCAGTACTTC.

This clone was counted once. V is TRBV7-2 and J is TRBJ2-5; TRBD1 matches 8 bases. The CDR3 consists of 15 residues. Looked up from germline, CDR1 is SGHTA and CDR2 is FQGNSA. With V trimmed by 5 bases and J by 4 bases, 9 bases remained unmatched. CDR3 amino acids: CASSPHRGRGETQYF. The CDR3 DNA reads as TGTGCCAGCAGCCCCCACAGGGGGAGAGGAGAGACCCAGTACTTC.

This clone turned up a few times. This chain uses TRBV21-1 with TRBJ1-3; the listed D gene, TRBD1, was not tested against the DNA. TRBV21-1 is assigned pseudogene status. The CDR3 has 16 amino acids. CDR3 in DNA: TGTGCCAGCAGCAAAGGGGGAACAGGCTCTGGAAACACCATATATTTT. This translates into CASSKGGTGSGNTIYF.

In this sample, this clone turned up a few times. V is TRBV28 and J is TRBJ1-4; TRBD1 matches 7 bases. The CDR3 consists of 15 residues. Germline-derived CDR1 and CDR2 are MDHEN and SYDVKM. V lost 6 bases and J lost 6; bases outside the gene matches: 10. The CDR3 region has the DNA TGTGCCAGCAGCCACAAGACAGGGCGGTATGAAAAACTGTTTTTT. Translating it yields CASSHKTGRYEKLFF.

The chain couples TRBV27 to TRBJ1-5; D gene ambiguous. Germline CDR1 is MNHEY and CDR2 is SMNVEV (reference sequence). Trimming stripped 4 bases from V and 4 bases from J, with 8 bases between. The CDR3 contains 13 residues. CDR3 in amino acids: CASSWAANQPQHF. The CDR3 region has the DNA TGTGCCAGCAGTTGGGCAGCAAATCAGCCCCAGCATTTT.

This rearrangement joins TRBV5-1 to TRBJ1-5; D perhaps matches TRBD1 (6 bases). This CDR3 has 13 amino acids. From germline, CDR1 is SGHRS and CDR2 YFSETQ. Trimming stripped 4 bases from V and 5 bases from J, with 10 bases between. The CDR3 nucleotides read TGCGCCAGCAGCCCGGCAGGGGATCAGCCCCAGCATTTT. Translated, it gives CASSPAGDQPQHF. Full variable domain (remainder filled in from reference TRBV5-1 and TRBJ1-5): KAGVTQTPRYLIKTRGQQVTLSCSPISGHRSVSWYQQTPGQGLQFLFEYFSETQRNKGNFPGRFSGRQFSNSRSEMNVSTLELGDSALYLCASSPAGDQPQHFGDGTRLSIL.

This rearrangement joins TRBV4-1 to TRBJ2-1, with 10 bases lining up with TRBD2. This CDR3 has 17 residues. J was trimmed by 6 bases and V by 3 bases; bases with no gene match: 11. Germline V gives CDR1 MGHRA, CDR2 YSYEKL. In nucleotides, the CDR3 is TGCGCCAGCAGCCAGGGACCTAGCGGGAGTGGTGGCAATGAGCAGTTCTTC. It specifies CASSQGPSGSGGNEQFF.